These 13 T cell receptor beta chains were sequenced from one sample in a study of T-cell reconstitution after alpha-beta-depleted transplantation in children listed by TCRdb under 2016. In the paper's terms, the treatment or condition label means: allogeneic hematopoietic cell transplantation with graft depleted of TCRalphabeta T cells and CD19 B cells. Library prep was done by PCR. Sequencing was performed on an Illumina HiSeq 2500. TCR library preparation used molecular barcoding, with unique molecular identifiers applied to normalize quantification of the TCRbeta repertoire. The raw public data were reprocessed by TCRdb itself: fastp quality trimming at Q25, MiXCR clonotype calling, in-frame beta chains only. Every CDR3 protein is listed once, alongside the most common genes and DNA of its rows. For this sample there are approximately 290,000 distinct CDR3 sequences; about 9.9% appear just once. Less than 25% of the sample is held by the ten biggest clonotypes.

Source: peripheral blood, taken 180 days after TCRalphabeta/CD19-depleted stem cell transplant. These receptors were obtained from a male patient aged 2 to 9 who had a stem cell transplant for chronic granulomatous disease, so the T cells may come from the graft donor.

In this sample, this clonotype turned up many times. The chain links TRBV29-1 to TRBJ2-1; TRBD1 aligns across 9 bases. Germline trimming cut 7 bases from V and 3 bases from J; bases unmatched to any gene: 10. The germline V gene has CDR1 SQVTM and CDR2 ANQGSEA. The CDR3 extends over 15 amino acids. The CDR3 DNA follows: TGCAGCGCCTCAACAGGGACAGGGCACTACAATGAGCAGTTCTTC. Its protein is CSASTGTGHYNEQFF.

Many counts were recorded for this clonotype. V gene TRBV7-3 combines with J gene TRBJ2-7; the match to TRBD1 covers 7 bases. Germline assignment: CDR1 SGHTA and CDR2 FQGTGA. This CDR3 comprises 15 residues. The trim removed 3 bases at V and 6 bases at J, leaving 11 bases unmatched. The chain's CDR3 is CASSLTGTVDSEQYF. CDR3 coding DNA: TGTGCCAGCAGCTTGACCGGGACAGTAGATTCCGAGCAGTACTTC.

This clonotype was seen many times. The V call is TRBV5-1, the J call TRBJ1-6; D call uncertain. V lost 4 bases, J lost 5 bases, and 10 bases lay in between. CDR1 is SGHRS and CDR2 is YFSETQ in the germline V gene. This CDR3 is 14 amino acids long. CDR3 sequence: CASSTTLHNSPLHF. DNA for the CDR3: TGCGCCAGCAGCACTACATTGCATAATTCACCCCTCCACTTT. Together with reference TRBV5-1 and TRBJ1-6, the CDR3 gives the full variable domain: KAGVTQTPRYLIKTRGQQVTLSCSPISGHRSVSWYQQTPGQGLQFLFEYFSETQRNKGNFPGRFSGRQFSNSRSEMNVSTLELGDSALYLCASSTTLHNSPLHFGNGTRLTVT.

This clonotype was detected ten times or more. The chain carries TRBV5-1 and TRBJ2-1; D could derive from TRBD1 or TRBD2 (5 bases each). Trimming left V 4 bases short and J 1 base short, with 12 bases between. Germline CDR1 SGHRS, CDR2 YFSETQ. This CDR3 spans 15 amino acids. This CDR3 reads CASSPGTQSYNEQFF. As DNA, the CDR3 is TGCGCCAGCAGCCCCGGGACGCAGTCCTACAATGAGCAGTTCTTC.

The sample holds many counts of this clonotype. This chain links TRBV6-1 with TRBJ1-3; the D gene is possibly TRBD1 (5 bases). V shed 5 bases and J shed 2 bases, with 16 bases lying between them. The CDR3 loop spans 16 amino acids. CDR1 and CDR2 (germline): MNHNS, SASEGT. CDR3 sequence: CASSLEVRVAGNTIYF. In DNA form, the CDR3 reads TGTGCCAGCAGTCTAGAGGTCAGGGTTGCTGGAAACACCATATATTTT.

The table lists this clonotype with many counts. V usage is TRBV10-3 and J usage is TRBJ2-5; D unresolved. The CDR3 runs 13 residues. The germline CDR1 and CDR2 sequences are ENHRY and SYGVKD. Trimming removed 0 bases at V and 4 bases at J, with 6 bases between. The CDR3 DNA follows: TGTGCCATCAGTGAGTCGGCAGCAGAGACCCAGTACTTC. This encodes CAISESAAETQYF.

At least ten counts were recorded for this clonotype. CDR3 region: CASSIPGLNTGELFF. CDR3 nucleotide sequence: TGTGCCAGTAGTATTCCGGGACTGAACACCGGGGAGCTGTTTTTT. The rearrangement joins TRBV19 to TRBJ2-2, with D perhaps TRBD2 (6 bases). CDR3 length: 15 amino acids. V was cut by 3 bases and J by 1 base, with 9 bases left in between. Germline V gives CDR1 LNHDA, CDR2 SQIVND (reference sequence).

Regarding this clonotype: The junction and the germline gene differ at one end; a read error may be behind it. The rearrangement links TRBV12-3 or TRBV12-4 to TRBJ1-2; a possible D gene is TRBD1 (5 bases). The CDR3 sequence is 15 residues long. The CDR3 spells CASSLAVGGRYGHTF. DNA for the CDR3: TGTGCCAGCAGCCTCGCGGTGGGGGGACGCTATGGCCACACCTTC.

This clonotype was recorded a few times. The chain joins TRBV5-1 to TRBJ2-6; D unresolved. V lost 2 bases and J lost 0, with 9 bases in between. This CDR3 is built from 16 residues. Germline assignment: CDR1 SGHRS and CDR2 YFSETQ. CDR3 protein: CASSFSPDSGANVLTF. Here the CDR3 DNA reads TGCGCCAGCAGCTTTAGTCCGGACTCTGGGGCCAACGTCCTGACTTTC.

In this sample, this clonotype turned up a few times. This CDR3 reads CASSDLRDRGEVEQYF. Written as DNA, the CDR3 is TGTGCCAGCAGTGACCTCCGGGACAGGGGGGAGGTCGAGCAGTACTTC. The chain couples TRBV28 to TRBJ2-7, with 11 bases matching TRBD1. CDR3 length: 16 amino acids. V lost 5 bases and J lost 6; bases outside the gene matches: 12. The germline V gene encodes CDR1 MDHEN and CDR2 SYDVKM.

This clonotype appeared many times. The gene calls are TRBV18 and TRBJ2-7; 11 bases are a match to TRBD2. Germline CDR1 KGHSH, CDR2 LQKENI. The CDR3 is made up of 15 amino acids. V shed 2 bases, J shed 7 bases, and the junction held 7 bases outside the gene matches. CDR3 DNA sequence: TGTGCCAGCTCACCAGGGACTAGCGGTCTGTGGGAGCAGTACTTC. Amino acid sequence: CASSPGTSGLWEQYF.

The rearrangement links TRBV12-3 or TRBV12-4 to TRBJ2-2; 9 nucleotides align to TRBD2. The CDR3 runs to 14 residues. Trimming cost V 4 bases and J 8 bases; bases outside gene matches: 5. This CDR3 is CASSWAGGRGELFF. CDR3 nucleotide sequence: TGTGCCAGCAGTTGGGCGGGAGGGCGAGGGGAGCTGTTTTTT.

This clonotype was counted many times. The chain uses TRBV20-1 and TRBJ2-1; 9 bases fit TRBD1. The CDR3 loop spans 15 amino acids. V was pared by 6 bases and J by 5 bases, with 11 bases of the junction left unmatched. Germline assignment: CDR1 DFQATT and CDR2 SNEGSKA (reference sequence). As DNA, the CDR3 is TGCAGTGCCTCATCACCCGGGACAGGGAACAATGAGCAGTTCTTC. This translates into CSASSPGTGNNEQFF.